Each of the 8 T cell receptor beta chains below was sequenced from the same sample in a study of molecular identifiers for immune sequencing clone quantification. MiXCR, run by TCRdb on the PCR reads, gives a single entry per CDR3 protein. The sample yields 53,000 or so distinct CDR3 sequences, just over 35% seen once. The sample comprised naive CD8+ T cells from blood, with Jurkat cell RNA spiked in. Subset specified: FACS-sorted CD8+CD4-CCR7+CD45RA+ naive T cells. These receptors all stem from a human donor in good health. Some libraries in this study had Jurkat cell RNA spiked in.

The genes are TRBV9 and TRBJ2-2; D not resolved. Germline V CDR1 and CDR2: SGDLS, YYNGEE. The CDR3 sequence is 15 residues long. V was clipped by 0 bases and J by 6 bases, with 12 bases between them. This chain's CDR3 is CASSVGGVEAGELFF. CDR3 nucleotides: TGTGCCAGCAGCGTAGGTGGGGTAGAAGCCGGGGAGCTGTTTTTT.

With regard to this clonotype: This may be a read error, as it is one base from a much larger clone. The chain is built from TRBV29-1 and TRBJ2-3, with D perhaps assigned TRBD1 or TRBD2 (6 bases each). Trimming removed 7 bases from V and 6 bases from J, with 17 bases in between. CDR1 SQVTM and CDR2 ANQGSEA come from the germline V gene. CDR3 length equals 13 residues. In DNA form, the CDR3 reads TGCAGCGCTGATCGGAGGGGGATGGATACGCAGTATTTT. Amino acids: CSADRRGMDTQYF.

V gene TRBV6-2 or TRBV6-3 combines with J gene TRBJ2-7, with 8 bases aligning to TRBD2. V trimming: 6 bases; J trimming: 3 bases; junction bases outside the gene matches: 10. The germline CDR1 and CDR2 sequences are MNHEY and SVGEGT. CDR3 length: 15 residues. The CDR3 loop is CASSDTGTRDYEQYF. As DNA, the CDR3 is TGTGCCAGCAGCGACACCGGGACTAGAGACTACGAGCAGTACTTC.

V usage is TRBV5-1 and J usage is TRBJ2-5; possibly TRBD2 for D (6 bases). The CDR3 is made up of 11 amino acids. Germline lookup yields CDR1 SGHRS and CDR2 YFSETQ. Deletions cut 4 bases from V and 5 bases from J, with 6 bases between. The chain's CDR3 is CASSRGETQYF. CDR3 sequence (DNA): TGCGCCAGCAGCCGGGGGGAGACCCAGTACTTC.

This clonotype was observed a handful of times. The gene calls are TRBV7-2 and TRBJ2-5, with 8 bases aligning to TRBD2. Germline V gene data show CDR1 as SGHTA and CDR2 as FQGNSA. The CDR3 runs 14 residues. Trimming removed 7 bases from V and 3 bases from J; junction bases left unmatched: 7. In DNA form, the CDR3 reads TGTGCCAGCAACCGTCTAGCGGGCAAAGAGACCCAGTACTTC. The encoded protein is CASNRLAGKETQYF.

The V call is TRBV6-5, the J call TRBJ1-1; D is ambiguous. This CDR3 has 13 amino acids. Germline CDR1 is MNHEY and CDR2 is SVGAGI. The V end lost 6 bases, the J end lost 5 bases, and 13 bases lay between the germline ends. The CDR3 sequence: CASSRGSRTEAFF. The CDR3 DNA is TGTGCCAGCAGCCGGGGTTCGCGGACTGAAGCTTTCTTT.

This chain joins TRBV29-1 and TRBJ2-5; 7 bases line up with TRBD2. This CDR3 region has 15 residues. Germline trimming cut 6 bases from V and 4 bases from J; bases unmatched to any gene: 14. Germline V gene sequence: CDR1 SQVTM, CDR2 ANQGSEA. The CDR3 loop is CSVWGGGPHRETQYF. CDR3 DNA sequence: TGCAGCGTGTGGGGGGGGGGTCCCCACAGAGAGACCCAGTACTTC.

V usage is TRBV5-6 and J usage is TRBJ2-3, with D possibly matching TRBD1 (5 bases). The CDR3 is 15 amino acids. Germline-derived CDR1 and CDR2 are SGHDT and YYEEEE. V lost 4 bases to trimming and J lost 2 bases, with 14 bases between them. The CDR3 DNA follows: TGTGCCAGCAGCACGTGGGGCGGTAACACAGATACGCAGTATTTT. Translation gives CASSTWGGNTDTQYF.